The sequence of this TCR beta chain was determined in a study of monozygotic twins with inflammatory bowel disease. TCRdb re-called the 5' RACE reads and catalogs CDR3 proteins one per entry, DNA excluded. The sample includes fewer than 550,000 distinct CDR3 sequences. The CDR3 is made up of 16 amino acids. The germline V gene encodes CDR1 MDHEN and CDR2 SYDVKM. This chain uses TRBV28 with TRBJ2-1; TCRdb reports TRBD2, a call that lacks DNA to check it against. Sequenced input: blood. The source of this sequence is a human donor with ulcerative colitis or Crohn's disease, or a healthy co-twin of an affected twin (not recorded which). The CDR3 is CASSSKLAGNYNEQFF.